The following is a T cell receptor beta chain sequence with its context. What it binds is not known. The data belong to a study of T cells in Graves' hyperthyroidism and ophthalmopathy. PBMCs were obtained from 9.5 to 10 ml fresh peripheral blood. What was amplified from RNA transcripts were TCR beta CDR3 regions. With the HTBI primer set, the TCR CDR3 went through a first round of RT-PCR. A single record per CDR3 protein comes from TCRdb applying MiXCR to the multiplex PCR reads. The sample includes around 400,000 distinct CDR3 sequences, about 16% of them seen just once. Study-wide results and caveats: A model built on 13 V-J features separated ophthalmopathy from stable hyperthyroidism.

The CDR3 is 14 amino acids. Germline lookup yields CDR1 MGHRA and CDR2 YSYEKL. The germline V and J ends were trimmed by 3 bases and 5 bases, with 14 bases remaining between them. The clonotype comes from a woman aged 60-70 years with Graves' ophthalmopathy. The chain has TRBV4-1 and TRBJ2-7; D is uncertain. The sequencing sample was made of blood. The CDR3, as DNA: TGCGCCAGCAGCCAGCCGACTCACCACCACGAGCAGTACTTC. Amino acids: CASSQPTHHHEQYF.